A single sample is the source of the 15 T cell receptor beta chains below, sequenced in a study of T cells in Graves' hyperthyroidism and ophthalmopathy. Authors of the study amplified TCR beta CDR3 regions from RNA transcripts. When the TCR CDR3 underwent first-round RT-PCR, the HTBI primer set was used. One entry per CDR3 protein, called by TCRdb with MiXCR from the multiplex PCR reads. The sample has around 300,000 distinct CDR3 sequences, less than 30% seen once. Sequencing was done on a sample of blood. These TCRs come from a man aged 35-49 years with Graves' hyperthyroidism that later progressed to Graves' ophthalmopathy.

The genes are TRBV24-1 and TRBJ2-7; 8 bases line up with TRBD2. The CDR3 consists of 14 residues. With V trimmed by 9 bases and J by 0 bases, 6 bases remained unmatched. The germline CDR1 and CDR2 sequences are KGHDR and SFDVKD. This chain's CDR3 is CATQLSGASYEQYF. The CDR3 nucleotides read TGTGCCACCCAACTTAGCGGGGCCTCCTACGAGCAGTACTTC.

This clonotype was recorded many times. The gene calls are TRBV20-1 and TRBJ2-7; 11 bases are a match to TRBD1. With V trimmed by 5 bases and J by 4 bases, 10 bases remained unmatched. The germline CDR1 and CDR2 sequences are DFQATT and SNEGSKA (reference sequence). The CDR3 extends over 15 amino acids. CDR3: CSAPHSGTGGYEQYF. For the CDR3, the DNA is TGCAGTGCTCCTCACTCCGGGACAGGGGGTTACGAGCAGTACTTC.

This clonotype was counted between two and nine times. This rearrangement joins TRBV19 to TRBJ2-7; D remains ambiguous. Deletions cut 3 bases from V and 0 bases from J, with 9 bases between. CDR3 size: 14 residues. Germline loops: CDR1 LNHDA, CDR2 SQIVND (reference sequence). The CDR3 nucleotides read TGTGCCAGTAGTATCGCTAGTCGCTCCTACGAGCAGTACTTC. It yields the protein CASSIASRSYEQYF.

There are many counts of this clonotype. The chain has TRBV6-5 and TRBJ2-7, with D perhaps assigned TRBD1 or TRBD2 (5 bases each). This CDR3 has 15 amino acids. V lost 2 bases and J lost 2, with 13 bases in between. The germline gives CDR1 MNHEY, CDR2 SVGAGI. As DNA, the CDR3 is TGTGCCAGCAGTTACACCGGGACCACAGCCTACGAGCAGTACTTC. It specifies CASSYTGTTAYEQYF.

Remarks on this clonotype: The junction departs from the called germline gene at one end, perhaps through a read error. The genes are TRBV5-1 and TRBJ2-7; TRBD1 matches 8 bases. Germline V lookup: CDR1 SGHRS, CDR2 YFSETQ. The CDR3 spans 15 residues. The DNA of the CDR3 is TGCGTCAGCAGCTTGGCGGGACAGGTCTCCTACGAGCAGTACTTC. Amino acids: CVSSLAGQVSYEQYF.

This clonotype appeared many times. V is TRBV29-1 and J is TRBJ1-5; no definite D call. Germline CDR1 SQVTM, CDR2 ANQGSEA. The ends were cut back, 4 bases at V and 0 bases at J, with 4 bases in the middle. CDR3 size: 12 residues. As DNA, the CDR3 is TGCAGCGTTGGGTTTAGCAATCAGCCCCAGCATTTT. As protein: CSVGFSNQPQHF.

This sequence joins TRBV6-2 or TRBV6-3 and TRBJ2-7, with TRBD2 matching 8 bases. The germline CDR1 and CDR2 sequences are MNHEY and SVGEGT. CDR3 length equals 14 residues. The V gene end was trimmed by 7 bases and the J gene end by 2 bases; junction bases not matched to a gene: 7. CDR3 loop: CASKTAGETYEQYF. DNA of the CDR3: TGTGCCAGCAAAACAGCGGGAGAGACCTACGAGCAGTACTTC.

This clonotype was seen many times. V usage is TRBV19 and J usage is TRBJ1-1; TRBD1 might be the D (5 bases). V shed 3 bases and J shed 7 bases, with 12 bases lying between them. This CDR3 region has 13 residues. Per germline, CDR1 LNHDA and CDR2 SQIVND (reference sequence). CDR3 residues: CASSIGRGYEAFF. DNA of the CDR3: TGTGCCAGTAGTATTGGGAGGGGATATGAAGCTTTCTTT.

The chain links TRBV7-8 to TRBJ2-7; 7 bases are a match to TRBD1. V trimming: 5 bases; J trimming: 1 base; junction bases outside the gene matches: 8. Germline V gene lookup returns CDR1 SGHVS and CDR2 FQNEAQ. CDR3 length: 15 amino acids. The CDR3 protein is CASSGTGTDSYEQYF. The CDR3 nucleotides read TGTGCCAGCAGCGGGACCGGGACAGATTCCTACGAGCAGTACTTC.

This clonotype has ten or more counts. The chain has TRBV12-3 or TRBV12-4 and TRBJ2-2; D may be TRBD1 (6 bases). The CDR3 has 16 residues. The V gene lost 5 bases and the J gene lost 0 bases, with 13 bases spanning the gap. CDR3 in amino acids: CASSPLGTTNTGELFF. The CDR3 nucleotides read TGTGCCAGCAGTCCACTCGGGACAACGAACACCGGGGAGCTGTTTTTT.

The chain is built from TRBV27 and TRBJ1-2; 10 nucleotides agree with TRBD1. CDR1 is MNHEY and CDR2 is SMNVEV in the germline V gene (reference sequence). V dropped 10 bases and J dropped 6; count of bases not matched to a gene: 8. This CDR3 contains 13 residues. The CDR3 loop is CANPDRGNHGYTF. The CDR3 bases are TGTGCCAACCCGGACAGGGGGAACCATGGCTACACCTTC.

This clonotype appeared many times. The gene calls are TRBV11-1 and TRBJ2-7, with D perhaps TRBD1 (5 bases). The CDR3 contains 15 residues. Germline values: CDR1 SGHAT, CDR2 FQDESV (reference sequence). Between the trimmed V and J ends, which lost 3 bases and 1 base, there was a span of 13 bases. The CDR3 region is CASSFSPTVSYEQYF. The CDR3 nucleotides read TGTGCCAGCAGCTTTTCCCCGACAGTTTCCTACGAGCAGTACTTC.

The sample holds many counts of this clonotype. The chain carries TRBV30 and TRBJ1-2; D call uncertain. The germline gives CDR1 GTSNPN, CDR2 SVGIG (reference sequence). The CDR3 covers 12 residues. With 2 bases removed from V and 4 bases from J, the gap between germline ends came to 8 bases. The CDR3 DNA reads TGTGCCTGGAGTTCAGGATCCTATGGCTACACCTTC. Its translation: CAWSSGSYGYTF.

This clonotype was picked up many times. This sequence joins TRBV6-2 or TRBV6-3 and TRBJ2-7; TRBD2 matches 10 bases. V was pared by 6 bases and J by 4 bases, with 6 bases of the junction left unmatched. The germline gives CDR1 MNHEY, CDR2 SVGEGT. This CDR3 has 14 amino acids. In nucleotides, the CDR3 is TGTGCCAGCAGCCTAGCGGGAGAAACGTACGAGCAGTACTTC. Translated: CASSLAGETYEQYF.

This clonotype has ten or more counts. The chain has TRBV28 and TRBJ1-5; no reliable D call. Germline V gene sequence: CDR1 MDHEN, CDR2 SYDVKM. The CDR3 has 17 residues. The V end lost 3 bases, the J end lost 2 bases, and 17 bases lay between the germline ends. CDR3 sequence (DNA): TGTGCCAGCAGTTTTATCCCCTCAGGCTGGGGCAATCAGCCCCAGCATTTT. Its translation: CASSFIPSGWGNQPQHF.